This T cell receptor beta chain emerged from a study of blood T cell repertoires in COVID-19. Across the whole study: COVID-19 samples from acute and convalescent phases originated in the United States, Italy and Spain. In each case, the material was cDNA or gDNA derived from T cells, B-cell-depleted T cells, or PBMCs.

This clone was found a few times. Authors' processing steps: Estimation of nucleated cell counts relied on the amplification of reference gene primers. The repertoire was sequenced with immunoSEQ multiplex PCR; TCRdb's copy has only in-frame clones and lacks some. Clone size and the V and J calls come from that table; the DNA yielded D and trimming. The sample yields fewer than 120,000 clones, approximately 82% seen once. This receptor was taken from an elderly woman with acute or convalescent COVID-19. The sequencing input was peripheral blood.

The CDR3 protein is CASSLTAGLDPTYNEQFF. DNA of the CDR3: TGTGCCAGCAGCTTAACCGCTGGACTAGATCCTACCTACAATGAGCAGTTCTTC. The rearrangement joins TRBV7-6 to TRBJ2-1; 7 bases map to TRBD2. The CDR3 length is 18 residues. J was trimmed by 2 bases and V by 2 bases; bases with no gene match: 12. Germline-derived CDR1 and CDR2 are SGHVS and FNYEAQ.